The entry below describes one T cell receptor (beta chain). As processed by the authors: Amplifying reference gene primers gave estimates of nucleated cell counts. Generated by immunoSEQ multiplex PCR, the TCRdb table keeps only in-frame clones and is missing some. That table supplies the V and J calls and clone size; D and trimming were determined from the DNA. This table holds approximately 230,000 clones, approximately 86% found once. The data were obtained in a study of blood T cell repertoires in COVID-19. The receptor was derived from a woman in her twenties or thirties with acute COVID-19. Sequenced: PBMCs or T cells enriched from blood (not recorded which).

Written as DNA, the CDR3 is TGTGCCAGCAGTCGGCGGGAGGCCTTTGGAGATACGCAGTATTTT. This codes for CASSRREAFGDTQYF. The chain couples TRBV2 to TRBJ2-3; 8 bases align to TRBD2. V shed 5 bases and J 5 bases; nucleotides not matched to a gene: 9. Germline CDR1 SNHLY, CDR2 FYNNEI. This CDR3 is 15 amino acids long.